These 20 T cell receptor beta chains share one sample of origin, sequenced in a study of T cell responses to AZD1222 COVID-19 vaccine. Measured with immunoSEQ multiplex PCR; TCRdb has only the in-frame clones, and not every one. The data hold some 200,000 clones, with more than 70% observed a single time. Material: peripheral blood, obtained 28 days after the second AZD1222 dose. The receptors come from an adult who received the AZD1222 COVID-19 vaccine.

The chain recombines TRBV4-1 with TRBJ1-2; 9 bases map to TRBD1. V gave up 0 bases and J gave up 1 base; unmatched junction bases: 3. CDR1 is MGHRA, CDR2 YSYEKL, per germline. This CDR3 contains 16 residues. The CDR3 region is CASSQEQGAHNYGYTF. The CDR3 DNA follows: TGCGCCAGCAGCCAAGAACAGGGGGCACATAACTATGGCTACACCTTC.

The chain has TRBV23-1 and TRBJ2-7; D gene unclear. TRBV23-1 counts as an open reading frame of uncertain function. Trimming shortened V by 0 bases and J by 2 bases, and 8 bases separated the two germline ends. The CDR3 is 14 amino acids. The CDR3 DNA sequence: TGCGCCAGCAGTCAATCGGGTCAGGCCTACGAGCAGTACTTC. As protein: CASSQSGQAYEQYF.

This chain joins TRBV7-3 and TRBJ2-7; possible D gene TRBD2, 5 bases. The germline V gene has CDR1 SGHTA and CDR2 FQGTGA. V was pared by 5 bases and J by 4 bases, with 18 bases between. The CDR3 is 15 residues long. For the CDR3, the DNA is TGTGCCAGCAGCACGACCGGAGGAGGATTGTACGAGCAGTACTTC. As protein: CASSTTGGGLYEQYF.

V is TRBV7-8 and J is TRBJ2-7; D not certain. This CDR3 is built from 14 residues. V was pared by 1 base and J by 0 bases, with 7 bases between. Germline lookup yields CDR1 SGHVS and CDR2 FQNEAQ. CDR3 amino acids: CASSLVADSYEQYF. Written as DNA, the CDR3 is TGTGCCAGCAGCTTAGTCGCAGACTCCTACGAGCAGTACTTC.

This clone turned up a few times. V gene TRBV6-5 combines with J gene TRBJ1-3; 9 bases align to TRBD1. The CDR3 consists of 13 residues. The trim removed 6 bases at V and 8 bases at J, leaving 5 bases unmatched. Per the germline V gene, CDR1 is MNHEY and CDR2 is SVGAGI. The CDR3 protein is CASRGQGEDTIYF. CDR3 in DNA: TGTGCCAGCAGGGGACAGGGAGAGGACACCATATATTTT.

The rearrangement joins TRBV7-2 to TRBJ1-1; tentatively, D is TRBD1 (6 bases). This CDR3 has 16 amino acids. Trimming stripped 4 bases from V and 4 bases from J, with 19 bases between. From germline, CDR1 is SGHTA and CDR2 FQGNSA. The CDR3 reads CASSSAGWGPGTEAFF. The CDR3 nucleotides read TGTGCCAGCAGCTCGGCGGGATGGGGGCCGGGCACTGAAGCTTTCTTT.

The chain has TRBV6-2 or TRBV6-3 and TRBJ2-4, with D perhaps TRBD2 (5 bases). This CDR3 has 15 amino acids. The V and J ends lost 0 bases and 8 bases respectively, with 14 bases between them. Germline V gene sequence: CDR1 MNHEY, CDR2 SVGEGT. CDR3 nucleotides: TGTGCCAGCAGTTACTCGCGAACTAGGAATGACATTCAGTACTTC. Translation: CASSYSRTRNDIQYF.

The chain employs TRBV5-1 and TRBJ1-4; D possibly corresponds to TRBD1 (5 bases). Germline values: CDR1 SGHRS, CDR2 YFSETQ. Trimming removed 1 base at V and 8 bases at J, with 12 bases between. The CDR3 is made up of 14 amino acids. The CDR3 nucleotides are TGCGCCAGCAGCTTGCAGGGAGTGGACGAAAAACTGTTTTTT. This gives the protein CASSLQGVDEKLFF.

The chain recombines TRBV11-2 with TRBJ1-2; 9 bases map to TRBD1. In germline, CDR1 is SGHAT, CDR2 FQNNGV. The CDR3 consists of 14 residues. Unmatched junction bases numbered 8, after V lost 5 bases and J lost 7 bases. CDR3 region: CASSLLQGASGYTF. The CDR3 nucleotides read TGTGCCAGCAGCCTCCTACAGGGGGCGAGTGGCTACACCTTC.

This rearrangement joins TRBV4-2 to TRBJ2-5; D not resolved. V lost 1 base, J lost 1 base, and 7 bases lay in between. Germline CDR1 LGHNA, CDR2 YNFKEQ. The CDR3 loop spans 14 amino acids. In DNA, the CDR3 is TGTGCCAGCAGCCAAGTTGGCACCCAAGAGACCCAGTACTTC. Its translation is CASSQVGTQETQYF.

The chain combines TRBV4-2 with TRBJ2-7; the D gene is possibly TRBD2 (5 bases). CDR3 size: 15 residues. V lost 0 bases, J lost 0 bases, and 9 bases lay in between. Germline V gives CDR1 LGHNA, CDR2 YNFKEQ. CDR3 residues: CASSQDEDSSYEQYF. DNA for the CDR3: TGTGCCAGCAGCCAAGATGAGGACTCCTCCTACGAGCAGTACTTC.

The chain links TRBV7-2 to TRBJ2-2; a weak D match, TRBD1 (5 bases). Germline CDR1 and CDR2: SGHTA and FQGNSA. V was cut by 4 bases and J by 6 bases, with 12 bases left in between. CDR3 length: 14 amino acids. In DNA form, the CDR3 reads TGTGCCAGCAGCTCGACAACAGGCTCCGGGGAGCTGTTTTTT. Amino acid sequence: CASSSTTGSGELFF.

The sample holds one count of this clone. The J gene is TRBJ2-4, the V gene TRBV12-3 or TRBV12-4; 7 bases agree with TRBD2. The ends lost 6 bases at V and 6 bases at J; junction bases unmatched: 5. This CDR3 is built from 13 residues. The CDR3 spells CASRIGGGNIQYF. The CDR3 DNA sequence: TGTGCCAGCAGGATTGGGGGGGGAAACATTCAGTACTTC.

The table lists this clone with a count of one. This chain joins TRBV28 and TRBJ1-4; no firm D call. With 7 bases removed from V and 5 bases from J, the gap between germline ends came to 20 bases. The CDR3 totals 16 residues. Germline CDR1 MDHEN, CDR2 SYDVKM. The CDR3 spells CASTFSEATGNEKLFF. CDR3 DNA sequence: TGTGCCAGCACCTTTTCCGAAGCGACCGGGAATGAAAAACTGTTTTTT.

The rearrangement joins TRBV12-2 to TRBJ2-7; the table's D call, TRBD1, has no DNA check behind it. TRBV12-2 has pseudogene status. This CDR3 comprises 17 residues. The CDR3 DNA sequence: TGTGCAAGTCGCTTAGTAAGGGACAGGGATATTGTCTACGAGCAGTACTTC. This sequence encodes CASRLVRDRDIVYEQYF.

This sequence joins TRBV9 and TRBJ1-1, with 9 positions matching TRBD1. V lost 0 bases to trimming and J lost 4 bases; unmatched junction nucleotides: 10. This CDR3 has 17 residues. Germline values: CDR1 SGDLS, CDR2 YYNGEE. This CDR3 reads CASSVGQPGQGSTEAFF. The DNA of the CDR3 is TGTGCCAGCAGCGTAGGGCAACCGGGACAGGGAAGCACTGAAGCTTTCTTT.

This clone appeared a single time. This sequence joins TRBV19 and TRBJ1-1; the match to TRBD1 covers 9 bases. Germline V gives CDR1 LNHDA, CDR2 SQIVND (reference sequence). This CDR3 comprises 16 residues. V trimming: 6 bases; J trimming: 1 base; junction bases outside the gene matches: 9. The CDR3: CASRKGQGGGNTEAFF. DNA for the CDR3: TGTGCCAGTAGAAAGGGACAGGGAGGCGGGAACACTGAAGCTTTCTTT. Drawing the rest from reference TRBV19 and TRBJ1-1, the complete variable domain is DGGITQSPKYLFRKEGQNVTLSCEQNLNHDAMYWYRQDPGQGLRLIYYSQIVNDFQKGDIAEGYSVSREKKESFPLTVTSAQKNPTAFYLCASRKGQGGGNTEAFFGQGTRLTVV.

This clone was counted once. The V call is TRBV6-2 or TRBV6-3, the J call TRBJ2-1, with 8 bases identical to TRBD2. The V and J ends lost 2 bases and 8 bases, in that order; junction bases with no gene match: 8. The germline V gene has CDR1 MNHEY and CDR2 SVGEGT. This CDR3 has 15 residues. DNA of the CDR3: TGTGCCAGCAGTTACAGTCCCGGGACTAGTGATGAGCAGTTCTTC. This codes for CASSYSPGTSDEQFF.

The chain carries TRBV19 and TRBJ2-1, with TRBD2 identical over 11 bases. Trimming cost V 6 bases and J 9 bases; bases outside gene matches: 10. Germline V lookup: CDR1 LNHDA, CDR2 SQIVND (reference sequence). The CDR3 spans 15 residues. The DNA of the CDR3 is TGTGCCAGTAGGGAGACTAGCGGGAAATCTGGTGAGCAGTTCTTC. Its protein product is CASRETSGKSGEQFF. The whole variable domain, remainder taken from reference TRBV19 and TRBJ2-1, is DGGITQSPKYLFRKEGQNVTLSCEQNLNHDAMYWYRQDPGQGLRLIYYSQIVNDFQKGDIAEGYSVSREKKESFPLTVTSAQKNPTAFYLCASRETSGKSGEQFFGPGTRLTVL.

The chain uses TRBV6-2 or TRBV6-3 and TRBJ2-7; 7 bases map to TRBD2. The CDR3 runs 14 residues. V lost 2 bases to trimming and J lost 4 bases; unmatched junction nucleotides: 5. Germline V gives CDR1 MNHEY, CDR2 SVGEGT. The DNA of the CDR3 is TGTGCCAGCAGTTACCAGCGGGAATATTACGAGCAGTACTTC. This sequence encodes CASSYQREYYEQYF.